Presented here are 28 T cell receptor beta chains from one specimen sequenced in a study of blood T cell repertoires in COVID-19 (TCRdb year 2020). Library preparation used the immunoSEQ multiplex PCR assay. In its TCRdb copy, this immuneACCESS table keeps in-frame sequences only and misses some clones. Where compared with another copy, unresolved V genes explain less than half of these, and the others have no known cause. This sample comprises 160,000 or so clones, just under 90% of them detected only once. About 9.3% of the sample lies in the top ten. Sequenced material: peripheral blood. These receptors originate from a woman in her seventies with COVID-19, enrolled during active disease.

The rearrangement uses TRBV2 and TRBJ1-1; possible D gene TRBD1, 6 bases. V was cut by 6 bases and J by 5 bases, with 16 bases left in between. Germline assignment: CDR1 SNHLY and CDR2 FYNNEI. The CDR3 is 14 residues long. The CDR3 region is CASRIGEGTTEAFF. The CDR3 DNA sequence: TGTGCCAGCAGGATAGGGGAGGGGACAACTGAAGCTTTCTTT.

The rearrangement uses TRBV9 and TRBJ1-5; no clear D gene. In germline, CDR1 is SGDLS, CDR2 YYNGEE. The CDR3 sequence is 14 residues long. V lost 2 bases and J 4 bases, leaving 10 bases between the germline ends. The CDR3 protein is CASSVMGRNQPQHF. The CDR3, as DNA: TGTGCCAGCAGCGTTATGGGGAGGAATCAGCCCCAGCATTTT.

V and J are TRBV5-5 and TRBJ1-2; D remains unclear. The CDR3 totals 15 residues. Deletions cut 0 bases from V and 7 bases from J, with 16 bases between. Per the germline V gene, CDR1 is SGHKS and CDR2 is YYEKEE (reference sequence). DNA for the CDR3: TGTGCCAGCAGCTTGGTTTCTAATACAGCGGGTGGCTACACCTTC. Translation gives CASSLVSNTAGGYTF. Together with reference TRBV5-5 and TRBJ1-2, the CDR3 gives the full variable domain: DAGVTQSPTHLIKTRGQQVTLRCSPISGHKSVSWYQQVLGQGPQFIFQYYEKEERGRGNFPDRFSARQFPNYSSELNVNALLLGDSALYLCASSLVSNTAGGYTFGSGTRLTVV.

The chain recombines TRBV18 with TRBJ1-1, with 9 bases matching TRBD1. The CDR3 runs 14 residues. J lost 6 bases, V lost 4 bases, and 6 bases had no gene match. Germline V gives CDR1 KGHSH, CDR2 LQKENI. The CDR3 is CASSRPTGGAEAFF. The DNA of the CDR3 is TGTGCCAGCTCACGCCCGACAGGGGGGGCTGAAGCTTTCTTT.

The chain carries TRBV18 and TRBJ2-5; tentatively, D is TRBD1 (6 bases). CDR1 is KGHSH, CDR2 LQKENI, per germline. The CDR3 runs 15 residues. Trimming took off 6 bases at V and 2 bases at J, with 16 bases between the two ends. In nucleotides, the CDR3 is TGTGCCAGCTCCCAATCAGGGGTCGGACAAGAGACCCAGTACTTC. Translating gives CASSQSGVGQETQYF. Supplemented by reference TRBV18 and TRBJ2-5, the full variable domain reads NAGVMQNPRHLVRRRGQEARLRCSPMKGHSHVYWYRQLPEEGLKFMVYLQKENIIDESGMPKERFSAEFPKEGPSILRIQQVVRGDSAAYFCASSQSGVGQETQYFGPGTRLLVL.

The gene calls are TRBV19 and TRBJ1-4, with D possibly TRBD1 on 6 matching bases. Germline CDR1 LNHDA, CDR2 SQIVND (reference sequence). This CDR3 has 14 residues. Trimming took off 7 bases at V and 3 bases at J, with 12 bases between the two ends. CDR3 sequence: CASTPDRANEKLFF. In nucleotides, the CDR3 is TGTGCCAGTACCCCGGACAGAGCTAATGAAAAACTGTTTTTT.

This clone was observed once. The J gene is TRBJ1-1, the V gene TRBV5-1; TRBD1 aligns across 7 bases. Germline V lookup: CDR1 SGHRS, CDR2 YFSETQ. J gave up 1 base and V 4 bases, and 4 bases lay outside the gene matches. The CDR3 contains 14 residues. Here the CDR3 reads CASSETGPNTEAFF. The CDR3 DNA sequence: TGCGCCAGCAGCGAGACAGGGCCGAACACTGAAGCTTTCTTT.

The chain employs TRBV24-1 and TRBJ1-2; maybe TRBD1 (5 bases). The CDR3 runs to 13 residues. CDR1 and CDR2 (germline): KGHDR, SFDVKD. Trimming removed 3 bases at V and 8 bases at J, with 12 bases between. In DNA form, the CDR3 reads TGTGCCACCAGTGATGGGTGGAGGGACGGCTACACCTTC. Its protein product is CATSDGWRDGYTF.

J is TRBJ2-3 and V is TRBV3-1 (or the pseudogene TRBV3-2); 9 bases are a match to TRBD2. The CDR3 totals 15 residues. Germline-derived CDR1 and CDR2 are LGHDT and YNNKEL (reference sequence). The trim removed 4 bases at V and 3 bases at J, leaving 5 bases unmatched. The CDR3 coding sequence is TGTGCCAGCAGCCGTGGGACTAGCAAGACAGATACGCAGTATTTT. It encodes CASSRGTSKTDTQYF.

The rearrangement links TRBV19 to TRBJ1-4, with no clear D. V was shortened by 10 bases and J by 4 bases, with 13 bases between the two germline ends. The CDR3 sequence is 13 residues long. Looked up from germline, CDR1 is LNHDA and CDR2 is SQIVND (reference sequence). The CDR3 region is CATSDGLNEKLFF. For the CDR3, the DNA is TGTGCCACCTCGGACGGACTTAATGAAAAACTGTTTTTT.

DNA of the CDR3: TGTGCCAGCAGCGTCCTACCGGGACTTCCAGGCAATGAGCAGTTCTTC. This translates into CASSVLPGLPGNEQFF. The chain combines TRBV9 with TRBJ2-1, with D perhaps TRBD2 (6 bases). The V gene's germline CDR1 is SGDLS and CDR2 YYNGEE. The CDR3 is 16 residues long. The germline V and J ends were trimmed by 2 bases and 6 bases, with 18 bases remaining between them.

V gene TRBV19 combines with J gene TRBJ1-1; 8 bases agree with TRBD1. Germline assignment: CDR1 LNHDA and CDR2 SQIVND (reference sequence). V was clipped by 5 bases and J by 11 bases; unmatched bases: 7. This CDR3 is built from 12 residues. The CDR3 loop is CASSEYRGAAFF. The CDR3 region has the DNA TGTGCCAGTAGTGAATACAGGGGGGCGGCTTTCTTT.

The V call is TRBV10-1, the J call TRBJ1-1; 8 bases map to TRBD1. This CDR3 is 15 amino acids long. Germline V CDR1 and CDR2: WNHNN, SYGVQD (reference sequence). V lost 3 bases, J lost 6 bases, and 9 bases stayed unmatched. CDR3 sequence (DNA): TGCGCCAGCAGTGATAAAAGTCAGGGGGCAGCTGAAGCTTTCTTT. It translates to CASSDKSQGAAEAFF.

CDR3 DNA sequence: TGCAGCGTCCTTCTCCGTGGCGGGGGCACAGATACGCAGTATTTT. Translated: CSVLLRGGGTDTQYF. The chain is built from TRBV29-1 and TRBJ2-3, with D possibly being TRBD2 (6 bases). Trimming pared 6 bases from V and 1 base from J, leaving 17 bases between. The germline CDR1 and CDR2 sequences are SQVTM and ANQGSEA. CDR3 size: 15 residues.

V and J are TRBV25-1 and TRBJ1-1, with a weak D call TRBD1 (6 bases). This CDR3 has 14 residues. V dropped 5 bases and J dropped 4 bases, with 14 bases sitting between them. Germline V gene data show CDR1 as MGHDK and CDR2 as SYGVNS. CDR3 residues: CASSRGGRGTEAFF. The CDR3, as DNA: TGTGCCAGCAGTAGGGGGGGCCGGGGCACTGAAGCTTTCTTT.

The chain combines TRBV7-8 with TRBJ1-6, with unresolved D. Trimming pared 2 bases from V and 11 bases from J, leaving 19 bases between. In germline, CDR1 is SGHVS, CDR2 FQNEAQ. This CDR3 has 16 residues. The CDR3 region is CASSLSLGVGVPPLHF. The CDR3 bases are TGTGCCAGCAGCTTAAGTCTGGGAGTCGGGGTACCACCCCTCCACTTT.

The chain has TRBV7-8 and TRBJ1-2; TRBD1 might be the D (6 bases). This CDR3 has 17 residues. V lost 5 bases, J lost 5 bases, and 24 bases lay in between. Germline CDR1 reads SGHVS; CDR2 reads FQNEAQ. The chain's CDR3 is CASSPSVGGAMGYGYTF. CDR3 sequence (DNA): TGTGCCAGCAGCCCATCCGTGGGGGGGGCGATGGGATATGGCTACACCTTC.

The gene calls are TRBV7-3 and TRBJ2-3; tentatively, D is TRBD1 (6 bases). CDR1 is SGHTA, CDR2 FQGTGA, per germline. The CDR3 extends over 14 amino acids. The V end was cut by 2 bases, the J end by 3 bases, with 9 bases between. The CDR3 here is CASSLLGGTDTQYF. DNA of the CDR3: TGTGCCAGCAGCTTACTAGGGGGAACAGATACGCAGTATTTT. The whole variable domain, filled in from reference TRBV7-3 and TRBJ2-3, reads GAGVSQTPSNKVTEKGKYVELRCDPISGHTALYWYRQSLGQGPEFLIYFQGTGAADDSGLPNDRFFAVRPEGSVSTLKIQRTERGDSAVYLCASSLLGGTDTQYFGPGTRLTVL.

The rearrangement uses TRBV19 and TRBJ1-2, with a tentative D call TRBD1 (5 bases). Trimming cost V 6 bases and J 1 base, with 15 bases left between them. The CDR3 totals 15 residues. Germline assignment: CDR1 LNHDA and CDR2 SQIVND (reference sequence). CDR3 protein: CASRDSRGGNYGYTF. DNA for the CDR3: TGTGCCAGTAGAGACTCGCGGGGCGGTAACTATGGCTACACCTTC.

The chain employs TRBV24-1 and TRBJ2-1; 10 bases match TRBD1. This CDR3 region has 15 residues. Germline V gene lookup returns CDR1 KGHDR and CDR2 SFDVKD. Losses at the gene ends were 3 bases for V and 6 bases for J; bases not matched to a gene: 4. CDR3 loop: CATSDHRDRGNEQFF. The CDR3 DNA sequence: TGTGCCACCAGTGATCACCGGGACAGGGGCAATGAGCAGTTCTTC.

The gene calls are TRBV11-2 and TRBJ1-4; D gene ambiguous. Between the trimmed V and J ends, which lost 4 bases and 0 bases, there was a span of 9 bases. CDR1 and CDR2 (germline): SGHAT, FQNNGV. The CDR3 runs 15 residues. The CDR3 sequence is CASSYNYATNEKLFF. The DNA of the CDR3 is TGTGCCAGCAGCTACAACTACGCAACTAATGAAAAACTGTTTTTT.

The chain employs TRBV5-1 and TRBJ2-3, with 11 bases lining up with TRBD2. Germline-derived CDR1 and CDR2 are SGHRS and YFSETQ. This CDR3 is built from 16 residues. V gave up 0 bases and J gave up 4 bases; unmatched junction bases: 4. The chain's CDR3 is CASSLDLLAGADTQYF. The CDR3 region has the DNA TGCGCCAGCAGCTTGGACCTACTAGCGGGGGCAGATACGCAGTATTTT.

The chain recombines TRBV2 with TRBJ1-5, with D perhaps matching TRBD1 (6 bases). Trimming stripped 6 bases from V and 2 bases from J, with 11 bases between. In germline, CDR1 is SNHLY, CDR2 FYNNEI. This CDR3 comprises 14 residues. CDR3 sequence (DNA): TGTGCCAGCAGAACAGGGTCTGGCAATCAGCCCCAGCATTTT. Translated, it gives CASRTGSGNQPQHF.

In DNA, the CDR3 is TGTGCCAGTAGTATAGTGACGGGGACTGAAGCTTTCTTT. It encodes CASSIVTGTEAFF. This chain connects TRBV19 to TRBJ1-1; no reliable D call. Trimming left V 1 base short and J 5 bases short, with 8 bases between. This CDR3 comprises 13 residues. CDR1 LNHDA and CDR2 SQIVND come from the germline V gene (reference sequence).

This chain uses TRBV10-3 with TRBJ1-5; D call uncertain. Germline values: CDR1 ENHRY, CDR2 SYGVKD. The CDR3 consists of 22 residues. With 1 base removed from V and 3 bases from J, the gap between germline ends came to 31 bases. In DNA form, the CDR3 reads TGTGCCATCAGTGAGTTTATCTTCGTCACTAGGGAGGGTAGGGCCTACAATCAGCCCCAGCATTTT. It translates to CAISEFIFVTREGRAYNQPQHF.

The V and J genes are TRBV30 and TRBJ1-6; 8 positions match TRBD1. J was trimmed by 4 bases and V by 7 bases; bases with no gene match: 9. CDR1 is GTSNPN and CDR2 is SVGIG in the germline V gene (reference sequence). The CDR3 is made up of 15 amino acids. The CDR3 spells CASTGGGNYNSPLHF. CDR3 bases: TGTGCCTCAACAGGGGGTGGGAATTATAATTCACCCCTCCACTTT. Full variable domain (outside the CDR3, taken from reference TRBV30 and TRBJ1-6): SQTIHQWPATLVQPVGSPLSLECTVEGTSNPNLYWYRQAAGRGLQLLFYSVGIGQISSEVPQNLSASRPQDRQFILSSKKLLLSDSGFYLCASTGGGNYNSPLHFGNGTRLTVT.

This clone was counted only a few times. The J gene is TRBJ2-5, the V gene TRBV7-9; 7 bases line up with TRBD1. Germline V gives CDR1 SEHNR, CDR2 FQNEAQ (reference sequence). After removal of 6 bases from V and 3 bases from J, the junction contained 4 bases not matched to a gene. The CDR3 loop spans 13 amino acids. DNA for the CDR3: TGTGCCAGCAGGCTTACAGGGGAAGAGACCCAGTACTTC. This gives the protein CASRLTGEETQYF. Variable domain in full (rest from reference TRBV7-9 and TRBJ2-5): DTGVSQNPRHKITKRGQNVTFRCDPISEHNRLYWYRQTLGQGPEFLTYFQNEAQLEKSRLLSDRFSAERPKGSFSTLEIQRTEQGDSAMYLCASRLTGEETQYFGPGTRLLVL.

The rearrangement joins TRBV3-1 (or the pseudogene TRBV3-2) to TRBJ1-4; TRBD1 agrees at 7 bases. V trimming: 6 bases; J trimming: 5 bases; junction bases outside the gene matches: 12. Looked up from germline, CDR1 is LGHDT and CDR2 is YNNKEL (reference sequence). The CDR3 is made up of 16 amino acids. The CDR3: CASSYNFGTVNEKLFF. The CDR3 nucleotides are TGTGCCAGCAGTTACAACTTCGGGACAGTAAATGAAAAACTGTTTTTT.